The 15 T cell receptor beta chains below come from one sample, sequenced in a study of post-analysis software for immune sequencing data. Study-wide points: Roughly five TRBV segments were significantly more frequent in patients than in controls. TRBV5-6, TRBV5-1 and TRBV20-1 were among these segments.

Their specific antigens are unknown. The TCR beta cDNA libraries contained unique molecular identifiers. MiXCR was run by TCRdb on the PCR reads, yielding one entry per CDR3 protein. The sample yields about half a million distinct CDR3 sequences, around 40% seen once. Sequenced sample: blood. Receptor source: a girl aged 5-17 years with multiple sclerosis.

The J gene is TRBJ2-3, the V gene TRBV15; 10 bases are a match to TRBD2. Trimming took 0 bases from V and 1 from J; bases not matched to a gene: 4. Germline-derived CDR1 and CDR2 are LNHNV and YYDKDF (reference sequence). CDR3 size: 17 residues. The CDR3 DNA sequence: TGTGCCACCAGCAGAGATGGGCTAGCGGGAGGCACAGATACGCAGTATTTT. This translates into CATSRDGLAGGTDTQYF.

The rearrangement joins TRBV9 to TRBJ2-1, with TRBD1 as a possible D gene (5 bases). Germline values: CDR1 SGDLS, CDR2 YYNGEE. V was cut by 3 bases and J by 10 bases, with 17 bases left in between. CDR3 length: 14 residues. Here the CDR3 DNA reads TGTGCCAGCAGCGCCCCGACAGACCCTAGGGAGCAGTTCTTC. Protein product: CASSAPTDPREQFF. The variable domain in full, with the rest retrieved from reference TRBV9 and TRBJ2-1, is DSGVTQTPKHLITATGQRVTLRCSPRSGDLSVYWYQQSLDQGLQFLIQYYNGEERAKGNILERFSAQQFPDLHSELNLSSLELGDSALYFCASSAPTDPREQFFGPGTRLTVL.

The chain links TRBV7-2 to TRBJ1-1; D is unclear. Looked up from germline, CDR1 is SGHTA and CDR2 is FQGNSA. The germline V and J ends were trimmed by 2 bases and 4 bases, with 8 bases remaining between them. The CDR3 has 13 residues. The CDR3 nucleotides read TGTGCCAGCAGCTTATGGCCCTCCACTGAAGCTTTCTTT. This codes for CASSLWPSTEAFF.

This rearrangement joins TRBV6-6 to TRBJ2-1, with 7 bases that match TRBD2. The CDR3 is 14 residues long. Germline V gene data show CDR1 as MNHNY and CDR2 as SVGAGI (reference sequence). V lost 6 bases, J lost 8 bases, and 10 bases stayed unmatched. The CDR3 is CASSSRGLQDEQFF. The CDR3 nucleotides read TGTGCCAGCAGCTCGAGGGGACTACAAGATGAGCAGTTCTTC.

The chain employs TRBV21-1 and TRBJ2-7; TRBD1 is taken as the D call from the table, unchecked against the DNA. TRBV21-1 is marked as a pseudogene. The CDR3 is 16 residues long. DNA of the CDR3: TGTGCCAGCAGCAAAGGGGTGACAGGGTTTGCCTACGAGCAGTACTTC. Encoded protein: CASSKGVTGFAYEQYF.

The chain uses TRBV7-8 and TRBJ1-1, with 8 positions matching TRBD1. Germline V gene data show CDR1 as SGHVS and CDR2 as FQNEAQ. The CDR3 loop spans 16 amino acids. Losses at the gene ends were 5 bases for V and 4 bases for J; bases not matched to a gene: 12. CDR3 nucleotides: TGTGCCAGCAGCACTGCCACAGGGGGACTAGGCACTGAAGCTTTCTTT. Its protein product is CASSTATGGLGTEAFF. The whole variable domain, filled in from reference TRBV7-8 and TRBJ1-1, reads GAGVSQSPRYKVAKRGQDVALRCDPISGHVSLFWYQQALGQGPEFLTYFQNEAQLDKSGLPSDRFFAERPEGSVSTLKIQRTQQEDSAVYLCASSTATGGLGTEAFFGQGTRLTVV.

On this clonotype itself: At one boundary the junction diverges from the germline segment, which might be a read error. The chain employs TRBV12-3 or TRBV12-4 and TRBJ2-3; no reliable D call. The CDR3 contains 12 residues. The CDR3: CASSPPSDAQYF. For the CDR3, the DNA is TGTGCCAGCAGCCCGCCCTCAGATGCGCAGTATTTT.

The rearrangement links TRBV6-1 to TRBJ1-5, with TRBD1 as a possible D gene (5 bases). Trimming removed 3 bases from V and 0 bases from J, with 9 bases in between. The length of the CDR3 is 15 residues. Germline-derived CDR1 and CDR2 are MNHNS and SASEGT. The DNA of the CDR3 is TGTGCCAGCAGTGAGGGACGGTTTAGCAATCAGCCCCAGCATTTT. Translation: CASSEGRFSNQPQHF.

The chain joins TRBV6-2 or TRBV6-3 to TRBJ2-1, with 11 nucleotides matching TRBD2. This CDR3 spans 14 amino acids. Looked up from germline, CDR1 is MNHEY and CDR2 is SVGEGT. V shed 8 bases and J 7 bases; nucleotides not matched to a gene: 7. The CDR3 spells CASELAGGPNEQFF. The CDR3 DNA reads TGTGCCAGCGAGTTAGCGGGAGGGCCGAATGAGCAGTTCTTC.

Concerning this clonotype: Compared with germline, one end of the junction differs, possibly owing to a read error. The gene calls are TRBV7-2 and TRBJ1-5, with a tentative D call TRBD1 (5 bases). CDR1 SGHTA and CDR2 FQGNSA come from the germline V gene. The CDR3 has 15 residues. The chain's CDR3 is CASSQAGTANQSQHF. The CDR3 nucleotides read TGTGCCAGCAGCCAAGCCGGGACGGCTAATCAGTCCCAGCATTTT.

This chain uses TRBV7-9 with TRBJ2-1; 9 bases map to TRBD2. Per germline, CDR1 SEHNR and CDR2 FQNEAQ (reference sequence). V was clipped by 2 bases and J by 8 bases; unmatched bases: 13. The CDR3 loop spans 17 amino acids. The CDR3 coding sequence is TGTGCCAGCAGCTTATTTGTGGGCGGGAGGGCCCTCGATGAGCAGTTCTTC. Translating it yields CASSLFVGGRALDEQFF.

The J gene is TRBJ2-3, the V gene TRBV20-1; 7 nucleotides line up with TRBD2. There are 16 residues in the CDR3. Trimming at V came to 7 bases and at J to 5 bases, leaving 18 bases not matched to a gene. CDR1 is DFQATT, CDR2 SNEGSKA, per germline (reference sequence). CDR3 sequence reads: CSGGREGDTIGDTQYF. CDR3 DNA sequence: TGCAGTGGGGGCAGGGAGGGAGACACTATCGGAGATACGCAGTATTTT.

This sequence joins TRBV24-1 and TRBJ2-3; TRBD1 is a possible D gene (5 bases). This CDR3 has 15 residues. With 4 bases removed from V and 4 bases from J, the gap between germline ends came to 14 bases. Germline CDR1 KGHDR, CDR2 SFDVKD. The CDR3 DNA follows: TGTGCCACCAGTGACTCCAGGGCAGTCGCAGATACGCAGTATTTT. Translation: CATSDSRAVADTQYF.

This rearrangement joins TRBV28 to TRBJ2-4; D may correspond to TRBD1 or TRBD2 (5 bases each). The J call may be wrong; the DNA end is better matched by TRBJ2-7. Per germline, CDR1 MDHEN and CDR2 SYDVKM. The length of the CDR3 is 14 residues. The CDR3, as DNA: TGTGCCAGCCCGAGGAGGTGGCAGGGCTACGAGCAGTACTTC. This sequence encodes CASPRRWQGYEQYF.

In its sample, this clonotype was seen many times. The chain links TRBV20-1 to TRBJ2-5; the match to TRBD2 covers 11 bases. V shed 3 bases and J 4 bases; nucleotides not matched to a gene: 10. Germline V gene data show CDR1 as DFQATT and CDR2 as SNEGSKA (reference sequence). This CDR3 comprises 16 residues. The CDR3 here is CSARLPLAGGGETQYF. The CDR3 region has the DNA TGCAGTGCTAGGCTACCCCTAGCGGGAGGCGGAGAGACCCAGTACTTC.